The 25 T cell receptor beta chains below were found in one sample sequenced in a study of tissue T cells after allogeneic stem cell transplantation. The table came from immunoSEQ multiplex PCR; TCRdb's copy has only in-frame clones and leaves some out. Here the sample spans about 3,900 clones, 74% being singletons. The starting material was left colon tissue, obtained at autopsy. These receptors were collected from a woman aged 18-55 years with breast cancer.

The chain joins TRBV10-3 to TRBJ2-3; TRBD1 aligns across 9 bases. The CDR3 is 18 residues long. Germline V lookup: CDR1 ENHRY, CDR2 SYGVKD. V trimming: 6 bases; J trimming: 2 bases; junction bases outside the gene matches: 15. The DNA of the CDR3 is TGTGCCATCAGGGATTATTCCGTCGACAGGGGGGCCACAGATACGCAGTATTTT. Protein sequence: CAIRDYSVDRGATDTQYF.

J is TRBJ2-3 and V is TRBV29-1, with D maybe TRBD1 (6 bases). Trimming pared 0 bases from V and 7 bases from J, leaving 8 bases between. The CDR3 is 12 residues long. CDR1 is SQVTM, CDR2 ANQGSEA, per germline. CDR3 residues: CSVEEGQHTQYF. For the CDR3, the DNA is TGCAGCGTTGAAGAGGGACAACATACGCAGTATTTT.

The chain has TRBV5-8 and TRBJ2-5; TRBD2 matches 10 bases. The CDR3 spans 17 residues. CDR1 and CDR2 from the germline V gene are SGHTS and YDEGEE. V trimming: 0 bases; J trimming: 5 bases; junction bases outside the gene matches: 10. CDR3 residues: CASSLEGSGRRRETQYF. The DNA for the CDR3 is TGTGCCAGCAGCTTGGAGGGTAGCGGGAGGAGGAGGGAGACCCAGTACTTC.

The V gene is TRBV11-1, the J gene TRBJ1-1; D possibly corresponds to TRBD1 (6 bases). Per the germline V gene, CDR1 is SGHAT and CDR2 is FQDESV (reference sequence). There are 14 residues in the CDR3. V lost 1 base to trimming and J lost 5 bases, with 11 bases between them. The CDR3 nucleotides are TGTGCCAGCAGCTTAGGCAGGGGCCAGACTGAAGCTTTCTTT. It encodes CASSLGRGQTEAFF.

The rearrangement uses TRBV3-1 (or the pseudogene TRBV3-2) and TRBJ1-5; D call uncertain. With 1 base removed from V and 2 bases from J, the gap between germline ends came to 9 bases. The CDR3 spans 15 residues. Looked up from germline, CDR1 is LGHDT and CDR2 is YNNKEL (reference sequence). The CDR3 loop reads CASSQGTAGNQPQHF. CDR3 coding DNA: TGTGCCAGCAGCCAAGGAACGGCAGGCAATCAGCCCCAGCATTTT.

CDR3 in DNA: TGCAGTGCTAGTTCGGGCAGGAACTATGGCTACACCTTC. It codes for CSASSGRNYGYTF. V is TRBV20-1 and J is TRBJ1-2; D unresolved. Trimming took off 3 bases at V and 2 bases at J, with 10 bases between the two ends. The CDR3 totals 13 residues. Germline V CDR1 and CDR2: DFQATT, SNEGSKA (reference sequence).

This clone was detected a few times. V is TRBV5-6 and J is TRBJ2-7; the D is unclear. V shed 0 bases and J shed 2 bases, with 9 bases lying between them. Per germline, CDR1 SGHDT and CDR2 YYEEEE. This CDR3 contains 14 residues. CDR3 region: CASSLGVGTYEQYF. The CDR3 DNA is TGTGCCAGCAGCTTGGGAGTTGGCACCTACGAGCAGTACTTC.

The chain carries TRBV7-2 and TRBJ2-1; possible D gene TRBD2, 5 bases. Trimming removed 0 bases from V and 3 bases from J, with 12 bases in between. The germline gives CDR1 SGHTA, CDR2 FQGNSA. This CDR3 has 16 residues. The chain's CDR3 is CASSLAGTGIYNEQFF. The CDR3 DNA reads as TGTGCCAGCAGCTTAGCGGGAACGGGGATCTACAATGAGCAGTTCTTC.

V gene TRBV30 combines with J gene TRBJ1-6, with TRBD1 matching over 8 bases. V dropped 6 bases and J dropped 0; count of bases not matched to a gene: 4. CDR3 size: 15 residues. Per the germline V gene, CDR1 is GTSNPN and CDR2 is SVGIG (reference sequence). CDR3 sequence reads: CACGQGSSYNSPLHF. The CDR3 nucleotides read TGTGCCTGCGGACAGGGAAGCTCCTATAATTCACCCCTCCACTTT.

The V call is TRBV28, the J call TRBJ1-4; 7 bases agree with TRBD1. J lost 3 bases, V lost 5 bases, and 3 bases had no gene match. Germline V gene lookup returns CDR1 MDHEN and CDR2 SYDVKM. This CDR3 contains 14 residues. The chain's CDR3 is CASSGGTANEKLFF. CDR3 nucleotide sequence: TGTGCCAGCAGTGGCGGGACAGCTAATGAAAAACTGTTTTTT.

This clone was detected only a few times. V is TRBV9 and J is TRBJ2-3; D is possibly TRBD1 (6 bases). CDR3 size: 14 residues. Trimming removed 0 bases from V and 2 bases from J, with 7 bases in between. CDR1 is SGDLS, CDR2 YYNGEE, per germline. The CDR3 protein is CASSVEGDTDTQYF. DNA of the CDR3: TGTGCCAGCAGCGTAGAGGGGGACACAGATACGCAGTATTTT.

This sequence joins TRBV7-2 and TRBJ2-2, with D possibly matching TRBD1 (7 bases). This CDR3 comprises 16 residues. The germline CDR1 and CDR2 sequences are SGHTA and FQGNSA. V lost 6 bases to trimming and J lost 5 bases, with 19 bases between them. CDR3 sequence: CASSHQGGLETGELFF. CDR3 sequence (DNA): TGTGCCAGCAGTCATCAGGGGGGACTGGAGACCGGGGAGCTGTTTTTT.

This clone was counted only a few times. The chain employs TRBV9 and TRBJ1-3, with D unresolved. Looked up from germline, CDR1 is SGDLS and CDR2 is YYNGEE. V shed 0 bases and J shed 0 bases, with 10 bases lying between them. This CDR3 is built from 16 residues. Here the CDR3 reads CASSVAMYLSGNTIYF. The CDR3 coding sequence is TGTGCCAGCAGCGTAGCTATGTATCTCTCTGGAAACACCATATATTTT.

This rearrangement joins TRBV7-8 to TRBJ1-1; no definite D call. V was shortened by 0 bases and J by 2 bases, with 16 bases between the two germline ends. The CDR3 is made up of 17 amino acids. Germline-derived CDR1 and CDR2 are SGHVS and FQNEAQ. CDR3 amino acids: CASSLADPAFENTEAFF. The CDR3 nucleotides are TGTGCCAGCAGCTTAGCAGATCCGGCGTTCGAAAACACTGAAGCTTTCTTT.

The DNA for the CDR3 is TGTGCCAGCAGCCTCCTCCAAGGGATTCAGTACTTC. This translates into CASSLLQGIQYF. The V gene is TRBV28, the J gene TRBJ2-4; D call uncertain. CDR1 and CDR2 (germline): MDHEN, SYDVKM. This CDR3 has 12 amino acids. V was pared by 6 bases and J by 10 bases, with 13 bases between.

There are a few counts of this clone. The chain carries TRBV2 and TRBJ2-3; 10 bases line up with TRBD1. There are 15 residues in the CDR3. CDR1 is SNHLY and CDR2 is FYNNEI in the germline V gene. Trimming took 4 bases from V and 3 from J; bases not matched to a gene: 4. The CDR3 bases are TGTGCCAGCAGTGGTAGGACAGGGGGTACAGATACGCAGTATTTT. It translates to CASSGRTGGTDTQYF.

The chain carries TRBV11-2 and TRBJ2-5, with D uncertain. CDR3 length: 15 amino acids. The germline V gene has CDR1 SGHAT and CDR2 FQNNGV. The V and J ends lost 4 bases and 5 bases respectively, with 17 bases between them. The CDR3 protein is CASSSGGNIRETQYF. The DNA of the CDR3 is TGTGCCAGCAGCTCGGGTGGGAATATTCGGGAGACCCAGTACTTC.

In DNA form, the CDR3 reads TGTGCCAGCAGTCGCGTGGCGGATACGCAGTATTTT. Protein sequence: CASSRVADTQYF. The V call is TRBV25-1, the J call TRBJ2-3; D is uncertain. CDR1 MGHDK and CDR2 SYGVNS come from the germline V gene. Trimming pared 5 bases from V and 6 bases from J, leaving 9 bases between. CDR3 length: 12 residues. Variable domain in full (rest from reference TRBV25-1 and TRBJ2-3): EADIYQTPRYLVIGTGKKITLECSQTMGHDKMYWYQQDPGMELHLIHYSYGVNSTEKGDLSSESTVSRIRTEHFPLTLESARPSHTSQYLCASSRVADTQYFGPGTRLTVL.

The rearrangement uses TRBV28 and TRBJ2-1; D might be TRBD2 (5 bases). Germline V lookup: CDR1 MDHEN, CDR2 SYDVKM. CDR3 length equals 15 residues. V was shortened by 3 bases and J by 2 bases, with 11 bases between the two germline ends. The CDR3 sequence: CASSFSLEAYNEQFF. DNA for the CDR3: TGTGCCAGCAGTTTCTCCCTGGAGGCCTACAATGAGCAGTTCTTC. Drawing the rest from reference TRBV28 and TRBJ2-1, the complete variable domain is DVKVTQSSRYLVKRTGEKVFLECVQDMDHENMFWYRQDPGLGLRLIYFSYDVKMKEKGDIPEGYSVSREKKERFSLILESASTNQTSMYLCASSFSLEAYNEQFFGPGTRLTVL.

The rearrangement links TRBV5-5 to TRBJ1-1; D perhaps matches TRBD1 (5 bases). This CDR3 has 18 amino acids. V was cut by 3 bases and J by 1 base, with 22 bases left in between. The germline CDR1 and CDR2 sequences are SGHKS and YYEKEE (reference sequence). This CDR3 is CASSSTPPTSGENTEAFF. CDR3 DNA: TGTGCCAGCAGCTCAACCCCCCCGACGTCGGGGGAGAACACTGAAGCTTTCTTT.

The DNA for the CDR3 is TGTGCCAGCAGCCAAGGGGGACTAGCGGGGGCGGGAGATACGCAGTATTTT. Its translation is CASSQGGLAGAGDTQYF. This chain links TRBV4-2 with TRBJ2-3; TRBD2 aligns across 14 bases. CDR1 and CDR2 from the germline V gene are LGHNA and YNFKEQ. Losses at the gene ends were 1 base for V and 5 bases for J; bases not matched to a gene: 5. This CDR3 is built from 17 residues.

For the CDR3, the DNA is TGTGCCAGCAGCTCCTCAGGGGGCTTTGAAAAACTGTTTTTT. Residues: CASSSSGGFEKLFF. The V gene is TRBV7-8, the J gene TRBJ1-4, with TRBD1 matching over 8 bases. The germline CDR1 and CDR2 sequences are SGHVS and FQNEAQ. This CDR3 spans 14 amino acids. Germline trimming cut 4 bases from V and 7 bases from J; bases unmatched to any gene: 5.

The V and J genes are TRBV7-3 and TRBJ1-4; 7 nucleotides align to TRBD1. V lost 0 bases and J lost 7; bases outside the gene matches: 5. CDR1 and CDR2 (germline): SGHTA, FQGTGA. The CDR3 runs 15 residues. The CDR3, as DNA: TGTGCCAGCAGCTTAACAGGGGGCAGCGCTGAAAAACTGTTTTTT. Translated: CASSLTGGSAEKLFF.

The chain combines TRBV6-2 or TRBV6-3 with TRBJ2-7; D uncertain. The V and J ends lost 0 bases and 4 bases respectively, with 10 bases between them. Germline lookup yields CDR1 MNHEY and CDR2 SVGEGT. The CDR3 covers 14 residues. CDR3 residues: CASSYSAAVYEQYF. In DNA form, the CDR3 reads TGTGCCAGCAGTTACTCTGCGGCGGTGTACGAGCAGTACTTC.

This rearrangement joins TRBV7-2 to TRBJ1-5; 7 positions match TRBD1. The germline V gene encodes CDR1 SGHTA and CDR2 FQGNSA. Trimming removed 5 bases from V and 6 bases from J; junction bases left unmatched: 4. This CDR3 spans 13 amino acids. CDR3 loop: CASSPGTVQPQHF. DNA for the CDR3: TGTGCCAGCAGCCCCGGGACAGTTCAGCCCCAGCATTTT.